This TCR beta chain comes out of a study of blood T cells in healthy people across ages. Study-level points and caveats: Donors of long life had a larger count of naive CD4+ cells and greater diversity than aged donors.

Researchers collected ten milliliters of peripheral blood from every single donor. Trimming stripped 8 bases from V and 4 bases from J, with 23 bases between. The CDR3 is 16 residues long. Remarks on this clonotype: Its specificity is not known.

The authors ran a second PCR of roughly 6 to 11 cycles using a sample-barcoded 5' primer and a J-beta primer mix. TCRdb analysed the 5' RACE reads with MiXCR anew, one entry per CDR3 protein. The sample contains about 620,000 distinct CDR3 sequences, about 51% of which appear only once. Sequencing used blood. The chain employs TRBV12-3 or TRBV12-4 and TRBJ1-2; tentative D call: TRBD1 (6 bases). This receptor was identified in a woman of 80 years or more in good health. The chain's CDR3 is CASSPREGQVFYGYTF. CDR3 sequence (DNA): TGTGCCAGCTCACCTAGAGAGGGACAAGTTTTCTATGGCTACACCTTC.